The rows below give T cell receptor beta chains drawn from one sample of a study of blood T cell repertoires in COVID-19. Produced via immunoSEQ multiplex PCR; TCRdb's table is partial and in-frame only. The sample consists of approximately 97,000 clones, roughly 92% of them appearing once. Sequenced: peripheral blood. All receptors derive from a woman aged 45-59 years with COVID-19, enrolled during active disease. Each CDR3 is given with its conserved first and last residue. A D gene is named only where the DNA matches it firmly. Not all rows give a size; the values are once, few, many and, for expanded clones, a class.

V gene,clone size,D gene,J gene,CDR3 DNA,CDR3 protein
TRBV9,-,-,TRBJ1-1,TGTGCCAGCAGCGTAGCGTCGGGATTGAGGAACACTGAAGCTTTCTTT,CASSVASGLRNTEAFF
TRBV19,once,-,TRBJ1-5,TGTGCCAGTGGCCAAGATAGCAATCAGCCCCAGCATTTT,CASGQDSNQPQHF
TRBV9,-,TRBD1,TRBJ1-2,TGTGCCAGCAGGACACAGGGGGAGAATGGCTACACCTTC,CASRTQGENGYTF
TRBV5-6,-,TRBD1,TRBJ1-2,TGTGCCAGCACCCTGGGACAGGGGTTCTATGGCTACACCTTC,CASTLGQGFYGYTF
TRBV12-5,-,-,TRBJ1-4,TGTGCTAGTGGTTTGGCCTCCGGTGGGAGAGATGAAAAACTGTTTTTT,CASGLASGGRDEKLFF
TRBV27,-,TRBD2,TRBJ2-7,TGTGCCAGCAGTTTTAGCGGGGGGGCCTACGAGCAGTACTTC,CASSFSGGAYEQYF
TRBV5-1,few,-,TRBJ2-5,TGCGCCAGCAGCTTGGAGACGAGAGGCCAAGAGACCCAGTACTTC,CASSLETRGQETQYF
TRBV6-5,few,-,TRBJ1-1,TGTGCCAGCAGTCCTGACAGATCTAACACTGAAGCTTTCTTT,CASSPDRSNTEAFF
TRBV2,-,TRBD1,TRBJ1-2,TGTGCCAGCAGTGAGACTGTGGGGACAGGGAGATTTAACTATGGCTACACCTTC,CASSETVGTGRFNYGYTF
TRBV7-2,-,TRBD2,TRBJ2-2,TGTGCCAGCGGCTGGTCTAGCGGTAACACCGGGGAGCTGTTTTTT,CASGWSSGNTGELFF
TRBV7-8,-,-,TRBJ1-2,TGTGCCAGCAGCTATATTACTCATGACTATGGCTACACCTTC,CASSYITHDYGYTF